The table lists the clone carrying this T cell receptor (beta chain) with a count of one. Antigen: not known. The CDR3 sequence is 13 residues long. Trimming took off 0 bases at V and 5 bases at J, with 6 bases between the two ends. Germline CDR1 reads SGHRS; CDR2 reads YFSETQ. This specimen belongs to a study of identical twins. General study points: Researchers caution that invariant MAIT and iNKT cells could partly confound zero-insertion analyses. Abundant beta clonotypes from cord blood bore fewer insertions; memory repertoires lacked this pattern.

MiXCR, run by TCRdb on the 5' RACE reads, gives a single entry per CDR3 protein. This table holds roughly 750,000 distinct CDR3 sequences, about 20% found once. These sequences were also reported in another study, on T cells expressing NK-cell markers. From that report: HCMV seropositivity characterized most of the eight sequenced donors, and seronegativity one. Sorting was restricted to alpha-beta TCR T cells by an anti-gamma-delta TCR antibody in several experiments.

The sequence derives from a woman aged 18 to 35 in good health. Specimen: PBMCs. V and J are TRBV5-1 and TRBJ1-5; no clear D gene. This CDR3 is CASSLDGYQPQHF. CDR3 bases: TGCGCCAGCAGCTTGGATGGTTATCAGCCCCAGCATTTT.